This record covers a single T cell receptor (beta chain). Measured with immunoSEQ multiplex PCR; TCRdb has only the in-frame clones, and not every one. The repertoire has some 180,000 clones, around four fifths of them found once; the top ten carry roughly 18%. These data originate in a study of blood T cell repertoires in COVID-19. Germline CDR1 is KGHDR and CDR2 is SFDVKD. Unmatched junction bases numbered 10, after V lost 8 bases and J lost 6 bases. The CDR3 is 17 amino acids. The TCR sequence derives from a woman in her 70s who had recovered from COVID-19. The V gene is TRBV24-1, the J gene TRBJ2-2; 14 bases are shared with TRBD2. Sequenced input: peripheral blood. The CDR3 DNA is TGTGCCACCAAGGGGCAAGGACTAGCGGGAGGAGCCGGGGAGCTGTTTTTT. Translating it yields CATKGQGLAGGAGELFF.